This TCR gamma chain comes out of a study of Vδ1+ human thymocytes. Study outcomes and limitations: In the thymus, TRG and TRD repertoires looked highly polyclonal with Gaussian CDR3 lengths. Donors shared many TRG clonotypes but few TRD clonotypes. Despite high sort purity, approximately 21% of thymic T cell receptor delta sequences were Vdelta2.

Germline loops: CDR1 GITISATS, CDR2 ISYDGTV (reference sequence). The CDR3 totals 14 residues. The trim removed 3 bases at V and 3 bases at J, leaving 8 bases unmatched. Alphabeta T cells were depleted, then CD3+ Vdelta1+ Vdelta2- thymocytes were FACS-sorted. Of note for this clone: The antigen is unknown.

Extracted RNA was reverse transcribed into cDNA. The CDR3 regions were amplified by multiplex PCR from V-gene primers to a constant-region primer. TCRdb re-analyzed the multiplex PCR reads via CATT. This table holds 25,000 to 35,000 gamma-chain clones, 20% found once. The sequence was collected from a boy in the first two years of life who had congenital heart surgery. The sequenced material came from Vdelta1+ gamma-delta thymocytes from the thymus. Subset of the sample: FACS-sorted CD3+ TCRalphabeta- TCRVdelta1+ TCRVdelta2- thymocytes. The J gene is TRGJ1 or TRGJ2, the V gene TRGV9. In DNA, the CDR3 is TGTGCCTTGTGGGAGCCCTTATGTTATTATAAGAAACTCTTT. It is translated as CALWEPLCYYKKLF.